One and the same sample provided the 12 T cell receptor beta chains below, sequenced in a study of CD8 T cells in Susac syndrome. Random hexamers served to reverse transcribe roughly 0.45 to 1 ug RNA. TCRdb reanalysed the immunoSEQ multiplex PCR reads using MiXCR and keeps one entry per CDR3 protein. This table holds more than 70,000 distinct CDR3 sequences, roughly 91% found once. Sequences were obtained from CD8+ T cells from PBMCs. These receptors all come from a human donor in good health.

This clonotype has just a few counts. Here the CDR3 reads CASSFPGNTEAFF. For the CDR3, the DNA is TGTGCCAGCAGTTTCCCCGGGAACACTGAAGCTTTCTTT. The J gene is TRBJ1-1, the V gene TRBV12-3 or TRBV12-4; no reliable D call. V was pared by 3 bases and J by 1 base, with 6 bases between. This CDR3 comprises 13 residues.

CDR3 sequence reads: CASRTGKGSPLHF. CDR3 coding DNA: TGCGCCAGCCGGACAGGGAAGGGATCACCCCTCCACTTT. The J gene is TRBJ1-6, the V gene TRBV23-1, with 8 bases that match TRBD1. TRBV23-1 is reported as an ORF; its role is uncertain. The CDR3 extends over 13 amino acids. After removal of 8 bases from V and 10 bases from J, the junction contained 7 bases not matched to a gene.

The chain joins TRBV27 to TRBJ2-3; tentative D call: TRBD2 (6 bases). The CDR3 is 15 residues long. CDR1 is MNHEY, CDR2 SMNVEV, per germline (reference sequence). Trimming removed 1 base from V and 1 base from J, with 9 bases in between. The CDR3 coding sequence is TGTGCCAGCAGTTTATTTGTAGCGGGCACAGATACGCAGTATTTT. Its protein is CASSLFVAGTDTQYF.

V gene TRBV29-1 combines with J gene TRBJ1-1; perhaps TRBD1 as D (6 bases). CDR3 length: 12 residues. Germline V gene lookup returns CDR1 SQVTM and CDR2 ANQGSEA. Trimming removed 4 bases from V and 4 bases from J, with 10 bases in between. CDR3 sequence (DNA): TGCAGCGTTGTTGGGGGCTCCACTGAAGCTTTCTTT. Translated: CSVVGGSTEAFF.

The chain joins TRBV5-6 to TRBJ2-7; possible D gene TRBD2, 6 bases. This CDR3 comprises 15 residues. Germline V gives CDR1 SGHDT, CDR2 YYEEEE. V was shortened by 3 bases and J by 3 bases, with 16 bases between the two germline ends. The CDR3 DNA reads as TGTGCCAGCAGCTCCCGGGACTGGGAGTACTACGAGCAGTACTTC. Translated, it gives CASSSRDWEYYEQYF.

The V call is TRBV13, the J call TRBJ2-7; TRBD1 matches at 8 bases. Germline trimming cut 5 bases from V and 7 bases from J; bases unmatched to any gene: 7. Germline V gene sequence: CDR1 PRHDT, CDR2 FYEKMQ (reference sequence). The CDR3 consists of 13 residues. The CDR3 DNA reads as TGTGCCAGCAGCCCTTCCAGGGGGCATGAGCAGTACTTC. Protein: CASSPSRGHEQYF. Complete variable domain (other parts from reference TRBV13 and TRBJ2-7): AAGVIQSPRHLIKEKRETATLKCYPIPRHDTVYWYQQGPGQDPQFLISFYEKMQSDKGSIPDRFSAQQFSDYHSELNMSSLELGDSALYFCASSPSRGHEQYFGPGTRLTVT.

The chain has TRBV5-1 and TRBJ1-1; 9 bases match TRBD1. Per the germline V gene, CDR1 is SGHRS and CDR2 is YFSETQ. V shed 4 bases, J shed 0 bases, and the junction held 7 bases outside the gene matches. The CDR3 consists of 16 residues. DNA for the CDR3: TGCGCCAGCAGCATACGCCGACAGGGGGTGAACACTGAAGCTTTCTTT. Its translation is CASSIRRQGVNTEAFF.

This chain joins TRBV11-1 and TRBJ1-1; 7 nucleotides line up with TRBD1. Per germline, CDR1 SGHAT and CDR2 FQDESV (reference sequence). CDR3 length: 15 residues. The trim removed 5 bases at V and 4 bases at J, leaving 10 bases unmatched. The CDR3 DNA reads as TGTGCCAGCAGCATGGGATTCAGGGGGTCCACTGAAGCTTTCTTT. Translating gives CASSMGFRGSTEAFF.

This clonotype was detected only once. V usage is TRBV14 and J usage is TRBJ1-2; the D gene is possibly TRBD1 (6 bases). The V gene's germline CDR1 is SGHDN and CDR2 FVKESK. V lost 4 bases, J lost 8 bases, and 17 bases lay in between. This CDR3 has 14 residues. The CDR3 coding sequence is TGTGCCAGCAGCCCCGACCCTGGGGGCGGAGGCTACACCTTC. This sequence encodes CASSPDPGGGGYTF.

The chain couples TRBV27 to TRBJ2-5; D perhaps matches TRBD2 (6 bases). This CDR3 contains 12 residues. From germline, CDR1 is MNHEY and CDR2 SMNVEV (reference sequence). V was clipped by 10 bases and J by 3 bases, with 12 bases between them. CDR3 nucleotides: TGTGCCAATAGCGGCGGGGAAGAGACCCAGTACTTC. Translation: CANSGGEETQYF.

The V and J genes are TRBV5-1 and TRBJ2-3, with 8 nucleotides matching TRBD2. J gave up 4 bases and V 3 bases, and 7 bases lay outside the gene matches. CDR3 size: 15 residues. Looked up from germline, CDR1 is SGHRS and CDR2 is YFSETQ. The CDR3: CASSYTGTSPDTQYF. The CDR3 region has the DNA TGCGCCAGCAGCTATACCGGGACTAGTCCAGATACGCAGTATTTT.

The chain recombines TRBV7-2 with TRBJ2-1; a weak D match, TRBD2 (7 bases). From germline, CDR1 is SGHTA and CDR2 FQGNSA. The CDR3 length is 13 residues. The germline V and J ends were trimmed by 10 bases and 4 bases, with 14 bases remaining between them. The CDR3 DNA follows: TGTGCCAAGGGGCGGGGGCCGTACAATGAGCAGTTCTTC. This sequence encodes CAKGRGPYNEQFF.